This TCR beta chain derives from a study of T cell responses to AZD1222 COVID-19 vaccine (dated by TCRdb to the early 2020s). About the investigation overall: Because spike-specific TCR depth and breadth did not differ between the two schedules, AZD1222 recipients who got a second dose at roughly 4 weeks were pooled with those who got a second dose at roughly 12 weeks. TCR sequencing covered roughly 230 trial participants: 200 to 220 given two doses of AZD1222 and around 26 given two doses of MenACWY control vaccine. Enrollment into the trials was organized by age into subgroups of 18-55, 56-69 and 70-plus years, and those subgroups contained 148, 28 and 57 TCR-sequenced participants, respectively. Here is what the overall study found, with its caveats: Spike-specific TCR breadth and depth rose significantly after two AZD1222 doses compared with day 0 and with MenACWY recipients. Participants were mostly white British, with more females than males. The authors suggested clonal diversity may have been underestimated. Reportedly, close to half of the unique spike-specific TCRs recognized epitopes lying outside the regions that are mutated in the B.1.351 and B.1.1.7 variants. The 56-69-year group was small, and its depth increase did not reach significance, likely because of low power. No day 14 peak-response samples were available, so repertoires were characterized only after the peak T cell response. The whole spike protein was spanned by vaccine-associated CD4 TCRs, and dominant responses were seen in regions 160-218 and 743-854. Only 5 to 7 AZD1222 recipients were SARS-CoV-2 seropositive at baseline, limiting conclusions about previously exposed vaccinees.

The CDR3 goes from the cysteine to the phenylalanine over 14 residues. Only the CDR3 DNA stays, 42 bases, in frame from base 1. Looking up the germline V gene yields CDR1 SGHVS and CDR2 FQNEAQ. Deletion took 3 bases off V and 4 bases off J, with a span of 12 bases between the germline ends. According to the study, the label for this sample's time point signals: baseline before first vaccination. Samples from vaccinated people were obtained from the UK trials COV001 and COV002, which included a single-blind randomized controlled phase 2/3 trial of AZD1222 (ChAdOx1 nCoV-19) in healthy adults. For TCRbeta chain sequencing, PBMC samples from trial participants were taken at day 0 and at day 28 after the second dose. As regards this clone: It lacks a known antigen. No much larger clone is present one base from it, and per-base qualities are unavailable.

The CDR3 regions of human TCRbeta chains were analyzed by immunosequencing. As for how the authors treated the data: TCRs in the repertoires were matched against a reference library of SARS-CoV-2-specific TCRs that had been generated with the MIRA antigen-specificity platform. Breadth meant the fraction of unique TCRs that were SARS-CoV-2-associated, whereas depth meant the fraction of total T cells that were SARS-CoV-2-associated. Each spike-specific TCR was assigned to its reactive spike region and to a CD4 or CD8 class using the MIRA data. Log10-transformed breadth and depth values were compared by one-way ANOVA with Sidak's multiple comparisons tests. Here the immuneACCESS table is served through TCRdb, limited to in-frame sequences with V and J called. Missing clones are a known gap in these copies; in checked studies unresolved V genes cover under half, and the rest lacks a known reason. V, J and clone size reflect that table, while D and trimming were determined from the DNA. Here the sample has about 92,000 clones; 85% to 90% occur a single time. Together, the top ten hold about 10% of the sample.

This receptor was obtained from an adult in good health. The specimen comprised peripheral blood, sampled on day 0 of AZD1222 vaccination. The sequence joins TRBV7-8 to TRBJ1-1; too little of a D gene remains to name it. CDR3 protein: CASSLTTAGTEAFF. The DNA is as follows: TGTGCCAGCAGCTTGACGACGGCGGGCACTGAAGCTTTCTTT.